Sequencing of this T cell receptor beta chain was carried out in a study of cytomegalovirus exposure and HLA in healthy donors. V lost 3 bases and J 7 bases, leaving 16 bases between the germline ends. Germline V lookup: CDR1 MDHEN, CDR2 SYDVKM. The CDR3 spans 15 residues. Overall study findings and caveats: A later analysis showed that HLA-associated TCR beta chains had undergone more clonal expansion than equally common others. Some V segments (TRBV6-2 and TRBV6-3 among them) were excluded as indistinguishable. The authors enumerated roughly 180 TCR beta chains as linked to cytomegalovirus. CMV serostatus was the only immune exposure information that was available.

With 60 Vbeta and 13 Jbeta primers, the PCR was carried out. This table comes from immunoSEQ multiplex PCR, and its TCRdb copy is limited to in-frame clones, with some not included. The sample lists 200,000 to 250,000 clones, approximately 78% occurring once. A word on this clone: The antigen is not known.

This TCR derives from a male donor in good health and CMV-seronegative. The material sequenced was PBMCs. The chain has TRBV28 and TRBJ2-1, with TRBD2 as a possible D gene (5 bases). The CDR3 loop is CASSFLRGIENEQFF. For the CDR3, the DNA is TGTGCCAGCAGTTTTCTTAGAGGGATTGAGAATGAGCAGTTCTTC.